This is a list of T cell receptor beta chains from one sample in a study of tumor T cells in aggressive B-cell lymphoma. The data were produced by immunoSEQ multiplex PCR, yet TCRdb's version contains in-frame clones alone and is incomplete. The sample has 8,000 to 9,500 clones, approximately 85% seen once. The sample was tumor tissue. The receptor set was obtained from an adult with diffuse large B cell lymphoma. Each CDR3 is given with its conserved first and last residue. Fields, in order: V gene, J gene, D gene, clone size, CDR3 DNA, CDR3 protein. The D gene is left open where the match is weak. Not every row has a clone size; where given, it reads once, few, many or a size class.

TRBV10-1,TRBJ1-5,-,-,TGCGCCAGCAGCGGGGACAATCAGCCCCAGCATTTT,CASSGDNQPQHF
TRBV5-6,TRBJ1-6,-,-,TGTGCCAGCAGCTTGGTACTGAAGTCACCCCTCCACTTT,CASSLVLKSPLHF
TRBV2,TRBJ2-7,-,few,TGTGCCAGCAGTGAAAACCGGGGGCAGTACTTC,CASSENRGQYF
TRBV7-2,TRBJ2-7,-,-,TGTGCCAGCAGCCCCCCCAGCGGGCCTATCTACGAGCAGTACTTC,CASSPPSGPIYEQYF
TRBV30,TRBJ2-7,-,-,TGTGCCTGCCCTAAATCAAGTGCCGAGCAGTACTTC,CACPKSSAEQYF
TRBV29-1,TRBJ1-2,TRBD1,-,TGCAGCGTTGAAATGATGGGACAGTCTCACGGCTACACCTTC,CSVEMMGQSHGYTF
TRBV5-1,TRBJ2-1,TRBD1,-,TGCGCCAGCAGCTTGAGGGGGGACAGGGCGCATGAGCAGTTCTTC,CASSLRGDRAHEQFF
TRBV21-1,TRBJ2-5,-,-,TGTGCCAGCAGCAAAGCTCCGGGGACAGGCCACCAAGAGACCCAGTACTTC,CASSKAPGTGHQETQYF
TRBV6-5,TRBJ1-4,-,-,TGTGCCAGCAGTTCGATCGCGAGTAATGAAAAACTGTTTTTT,CASSSIASNEKLFF
TRBV6-4,TRBJ2-1,TRBD1,-,TGTGCCAGCAGTGATCGGGACAGGGGAATTGGTGAGCAGTTCTTC,CASSDRDRGIGEQFF
TRBV28,TRBJ1-4,-,-,TGTGCCAGTCCAGGGCTTGGTGAAAAACTGTTTTTT,CASPGLGEKLFF
TRBV9,TRBJ2-2,TRBD2,-,TGTGCCAGCAGCACCAGGACTAGCGGGGGGGGGAACACCGGGGAGCTGTTTTTT,CASSTRTSGGGNTGELFF
TRBV15,TRBJ1-5,-,once,TGTGCCACCAGCAGAGCGCGCCCGGCGGGTCAGCCCCAGCATTTT,CATSRARPAGQPQHF
TRBV2,TRBJ2-1,TRBD2,-,TGTGCCAGCACCCCTAGCGGGGAGGCCTTTTTAGGTCAGTTCTTC,CASTPSGEAFLGQFF
TRBV19,TRBJ1-5,-,-,TGTGCCAGCACAGGTAGCAATCAGCCCCAGCATTTT,CASTGSNQPQHF
TRBV7-9,TRBJ1-1,-,-,TGTGCCAGCAGCGGGGGACTTGAGAACACTGAAGCTTTCTTT,CASSGGLENTEAFF
TRBV13,TRBJ2-2,-,few,TGTGCCAGCAAACGATCCGTAACTGCAACTACCGGGGAGCTGTTTTTT,CASKRSVTATTGELFF
TRBV5-4,TRBJ2-3,TRBD2,-,TGTGCCAGCAGCCCGGGACTAGCGGGGGCCTCCTTCACAGATACGCAGTATTTT,CASSPGLAGASFTDTQYF
TRBV2,TRBJ1-2,-,-,TGTGCCAGCACAGGGGCTAACTATGGCTACACCTTC,CASTGANYGYTF
TRBV27,TRBJ2-5,TRBD1,once,TGTGCCAGCAGTTTAGGGACAGGGGGGGAGACCCAGTACTTC,CASSLGTGGETQYF
TRBV7-9,TRBJ2-7,TRBD2,-,TGTGCCAGCAGCTTTAGCGGGGGGGACCCCTACGAGCAGTACTTC,CASSFSGGDPYEQYF
TRBV5-1,TRBJ1-2,TRBD1,-,TGCGCCAGCAGCTCTACGTCAGGACAGGGCTATGGCTACACCTTC,CASSSTSGQGYGYTF
TRBV6-6,TRBJ2-7,TRBD1,-,TGTGCCAGCAGCCTGACAGGGGACGAGCAGTACTTC,CASSLTGDEQYF
TRBV11-2,TRBJ1-5,-,-,TGTGCCAGCAGCTTAGAGAGTTCAGCGGGGATGCCCCAGCATTTT,CASSLESSAGMPQHF
TRBV9,TRBJ1-4,TRBD1,-,TGTGCCAGCAGCTCCCAGGGGGCTGCTAATGAAAAACTGTTTTTT,CASSSQGAANEKLFF
TRBV5-1,TRBJ2-3,TRBD1,few,TGCGCCAGCAGTCGGGGACAGGGAGGCACAGATACGCAGTATTTT,CASSRGQGGTDTQYF
TRBV10-3,TRBJ2-3,-,-,TGTGCCATCAGTGACAGAAGCACAGATACGCAGTATTTT,CAISDRSTDTQYF
TRBV28,TRBJ2-7,-,-,TGTGCCAGCACCAATTCGGGGGGCTTCTCCTACGAGCAGTACTTC,CASTNSGGFSYEQYF
TRBV5-1,TRBJ2-7,TRBD1,-,TGCGCCAGCAGCCCCGGACAGGGCCTGTCCTACGAGCAGTACTTC,CASSPGQGLSYEQYF
TRBV15,TRBJ2-5,-,-,TGTGCCACCAGCAGAGATGCAGACCAGGGGGAGACCCAGTACTTC,CATSRDADQGETQYF
TRBV4-3,TRBJ1-1,-,-,TGCGCCAGCAGCCAAGATGCGGGGAACACTGAAGCTTTCTTT,CASSQDAGNTEAFF
TRBV5-5,TRBJ2-5,TRBD2,-,TGTGCCAGCAGCTCGACTAGCGGGAGAGAGACCCAGTACTTC,CASSSTSGRETQYF
TRBV7-2,TRBJ2-2,-,-,TGTGCCAGCAGCCCGGGACAGAACACCGGGGAGCTGTTTTTT,CASSPGQNTGELFF
TRBV19,TRBJ1-5,-,-,TGTGCCAGTCGCTTTCTTGGCCAGCCCCAGCATTTT,CASRFLGQPQHF
TRBV7-9,TRBJ1-1,-,once,TGTGCCAGCAGCTTAGGCGGGGGGAGGAACACTGAAGCTTTCTTT,CASSLGGGRNTEAFF
TRBV6-5,TRBJ1-5,TRBD1,-,TGTGCCAGCAGTTACTCAACAGGGGGCAATCAGCCCCAGCATTTT,CASSYSTGGNQPQHF
TRBV7-9,TRBJ2-1,TRBD1,-,TGTGCCAGCAGCCCTCCAGGGACAGGGAGGAATGAGCAGTTCTTC,CASSPPGTGRNEQFF
TRBV7-3,TRBJ2-7,TRBD1,-,TGTGCCAGCAGCTTCGGACAGGGCACCTACGAGCAGTACTTC,CASSFGQGTYEQYF
TRBV7-3,TRBJ1-2,TRBD1,few,TGTGCCAGCAGCTCCGGGGACAGGGGGCTTGGCTACACCTTC,CASSSGDRGLGYTF
TRBV7-3,TRBJ2-1,-,once,TGTGCCAGCAGCTTAGACAGGTTGGGTCTGAATGAGCAGTTCTTC,CASSLDRLGLNEQFF
TRBV6-5,TRBJ1-5,TRBD1,-,TGTGCCAGCAGACGACAGGGACGGGGCCAGCCCCAGCATTTT,CASRRQGRGQPQHF
TRBV4-3,TRBJ1-1,-,-,TGCGCCAGCAGCCAAGATACGGCGGTGAACACTGAAGCTTTCTTT,CASSQDTAVNTEAFF
TRBV9,TRBJ2-3,-,-,TGTGCCAGCAGCGTAGCGATCAGGGCAGATACGCAGTATTTT,CASSVAIRADTQYF
TRBV7-9,TRBJ2-7,-,once,TGTGCCAGCAGCTTAGTTAGCTCCTACGAGCAGTACTTC,CASSLVSSYEQYF
TRBV9,TRBJ2-7,TRBD2,few,TGTGCCAGCAGTCCTTTTCAGGGAGGGGAGCAGTACTTC,CASSPFQGGEQYF
TRBV4-1,TRBJ1-1,-,-,TGCGCCAGCAGCCAAGTTACAGGGAGAGGGGACACTGAAGCTTTCTTT,CASSQVTGRGDTEAFF
TRBV5-1,TRBJ1-2,-,once,TGCGCCAGCAGCCTAGTTGGAGGGGAGGGCTATGGCTACACCTTC,CASSLVGGEGYGYTF
TRBV19,TRBJ1-5,-,-,TGTGCCAGTAGTATGGTTGTAGGACCTAACAGGGTTCAGCCCCAGCATTTT,CASSMVVGPNRVQPQHF